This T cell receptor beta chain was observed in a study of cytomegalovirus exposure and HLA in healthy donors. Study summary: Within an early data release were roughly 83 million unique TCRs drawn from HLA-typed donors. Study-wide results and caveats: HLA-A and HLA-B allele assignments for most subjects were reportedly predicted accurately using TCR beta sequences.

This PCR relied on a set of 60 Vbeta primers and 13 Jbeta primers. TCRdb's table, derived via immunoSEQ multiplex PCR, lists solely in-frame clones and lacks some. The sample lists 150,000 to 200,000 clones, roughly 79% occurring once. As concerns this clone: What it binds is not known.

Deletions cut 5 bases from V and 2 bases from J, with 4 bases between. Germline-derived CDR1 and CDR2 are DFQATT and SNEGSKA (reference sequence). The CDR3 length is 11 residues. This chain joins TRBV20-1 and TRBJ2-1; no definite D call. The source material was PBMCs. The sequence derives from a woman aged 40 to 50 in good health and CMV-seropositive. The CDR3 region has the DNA TGCAGTGCTTCAGCCTACAATGAGCAGTTCTTC. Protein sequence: CSASAYNEQFF.